The entry below gives a single T cell receptor (beta chain) sequence along with its context. The identical CDR3 is also encoded by other nucleotide sequences in the sample. These data are taken from a study of T cell responses to AZD1222 COVID-19 vaccine. Sequenced by immunoSEQ multiplex PCR; TCRdb stores in-frame clones only, minus some. The sample records 120,000 or so clones, 90% being singletons. The CDR3 contains 15 residues. Looked up from germline, CDR1 is MDHEN and CDR2 is SYDVKM. V lost 2 bases and J 2 bases, leaving 12 bases between the germline ends. Sequencing was performed on peripheral blood, taken on day 0 of MenACWY control vaccination. This receptor was taken from an adult in good health. This chain joins TRBV28 and TRBJ1-1, with no clear D. This chain's CDR3 is CASSLSPQPNTEAFF. Written as DNA, the CDR3 is TGTGCCAGCAGTTTAAGTCCCCAACCAAACACTGAAGCTTTCTTT.